The source of this TCR beta chain is a study of CXCR3-negative and CXCR3-positive naive CD8 T cells. Regarding the study as a whole: Most assays were run on fresh PBMCs (CXCR3 expression partially decreased after cryopreservation). Naive CXCR3-negative cells resembled naive CXCR3-positive cells in TRBV-TRBJ usage; memory cells differed. Comparably high diversity marked both naive subsets, whereas memory CD8+ cells had much lower diversity.

Per CD8+ T cell subset, triplicate sorts of approximately 270,000 cells each were done. The authors prepared UMI-labeled TRB cDNA libraries by 5' RACE. TCRdb reprocessed the 5' RACE reads and keeps a single row for each CDR3 protein, giving no DNA. The table gives tens of thousands of distinct CDR3 sequences; the top ten clones make up 10% of it. Germline CDR1 and CDR2: SEHNR and FQNEAQ (reference sequence). The CDR3 covers 15 residues. In regard to this clonotype: What it binds is unknown.

This rearrangement joins TRBV7-9 to TRBJ1-3; TCRdb indicates TRBD1, and absent DNA this call remains unverified. What was sequenced was memory CD8+ T cells from blood. The clonotype comes from a human donor in good health. Some clones in this sample may be carry-over from other donors' samples. CDR3 residues: CASSLRGQEGNTIYF.